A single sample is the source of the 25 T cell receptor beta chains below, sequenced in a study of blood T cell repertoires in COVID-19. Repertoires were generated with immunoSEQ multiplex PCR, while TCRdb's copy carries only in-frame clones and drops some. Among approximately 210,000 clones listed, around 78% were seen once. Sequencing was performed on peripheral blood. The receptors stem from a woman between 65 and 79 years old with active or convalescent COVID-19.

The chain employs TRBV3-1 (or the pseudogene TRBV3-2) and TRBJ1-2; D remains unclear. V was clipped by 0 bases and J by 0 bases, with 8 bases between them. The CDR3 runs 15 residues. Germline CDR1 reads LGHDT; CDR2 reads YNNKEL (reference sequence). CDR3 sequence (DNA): TGTGCCAGCAGCCAAGAGTCAAGCCCTAACTATGGCTACACCTTC. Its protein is CASSQESSPNYGYTF.

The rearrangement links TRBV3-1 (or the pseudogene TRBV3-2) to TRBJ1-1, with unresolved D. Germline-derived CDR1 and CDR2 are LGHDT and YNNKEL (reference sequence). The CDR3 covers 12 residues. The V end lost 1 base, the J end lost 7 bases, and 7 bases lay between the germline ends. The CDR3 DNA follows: TGTGCCAGCAGCCAAGGGCCCCTTGAAGCTTTCTTT. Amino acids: CASSQGPLEAFF.

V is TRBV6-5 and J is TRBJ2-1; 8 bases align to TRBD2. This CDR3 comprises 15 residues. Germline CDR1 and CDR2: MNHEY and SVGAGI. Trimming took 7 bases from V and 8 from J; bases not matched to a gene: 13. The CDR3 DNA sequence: TGTGCCAGCACCTCCCGGGGAGCGGGGGAGGATGAGCAGTTCTTC. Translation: CASTSRGAGEDEQFF.

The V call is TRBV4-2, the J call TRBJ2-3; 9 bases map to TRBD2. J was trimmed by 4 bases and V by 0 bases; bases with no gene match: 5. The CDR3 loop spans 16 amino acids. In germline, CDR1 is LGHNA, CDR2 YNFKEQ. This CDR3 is CASSQDRAGGPDTQYF. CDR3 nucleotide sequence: TGTGCCAGCAGCCAAGATCGGGCGGGAGGGCCAGATACGCAGTATTTT.

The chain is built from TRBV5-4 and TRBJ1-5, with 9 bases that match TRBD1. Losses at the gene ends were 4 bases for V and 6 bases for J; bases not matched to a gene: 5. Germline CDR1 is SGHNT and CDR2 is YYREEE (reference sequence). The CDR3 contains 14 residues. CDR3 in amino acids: CASSIQGAGQPQHF. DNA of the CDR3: TGTGCCAGCAGCATACAGGGGGCCGGTCAGCCCCAGCATTTT.

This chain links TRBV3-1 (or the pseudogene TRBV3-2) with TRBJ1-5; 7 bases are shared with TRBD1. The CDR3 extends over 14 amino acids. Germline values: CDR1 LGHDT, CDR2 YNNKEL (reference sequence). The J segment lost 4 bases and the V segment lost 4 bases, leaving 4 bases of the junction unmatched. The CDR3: CASSPRTGNQPQHF. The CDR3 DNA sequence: TGTGCCAGCAGCCCCCGGACAGGAAATCAGCCCCAGCATTTT.

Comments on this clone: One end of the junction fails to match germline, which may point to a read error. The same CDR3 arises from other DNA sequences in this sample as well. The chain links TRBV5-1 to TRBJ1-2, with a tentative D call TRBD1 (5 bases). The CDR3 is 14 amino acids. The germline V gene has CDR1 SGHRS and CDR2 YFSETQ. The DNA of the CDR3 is TGCGCCAGCAGCTATCCCAGGGAGGGAGGCAGCTATACCTTC. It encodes CASSYPREGGSYTF.

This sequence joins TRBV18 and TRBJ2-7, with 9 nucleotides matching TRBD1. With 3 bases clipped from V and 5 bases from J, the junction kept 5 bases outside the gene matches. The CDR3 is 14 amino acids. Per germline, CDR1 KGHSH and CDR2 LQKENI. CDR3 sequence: CASSPGTGINEQYF. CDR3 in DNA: TGTGCCAGCTCACCCGGGACAGGGATCAACGAGCAGTACTTC.

CDR3 protein: CASSPPGGALHGYTF. DNA of the CDR3: TGTGCCAGCAGCCCCCCGGGAGGAGCGTTACATGGCTACACCTTC. This chain connects TRBV27 to TRBJ1-2, with D unclear. With 6 bases removed from V and 6 bases from J, the gap between germline ends came to 20 bases. Germline V gene sequence: CDR1 MNHEY, CDR2 SMNVEV (reference sequence). This CDR3 has 15 amino acids.

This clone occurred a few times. The CDR3 sequence is CASSLALSGRAGANVLTF. CDR3 DNA sequence: TGTGCCAGCAGCTTAGCGCTAAGCGGGAGGGCTGGGGCCAACGTCCTGACTTTC. The chain uses TRBV7-9 and TRBJ2-6; TRBD2 aligns across 10 bases. V dropped 0 bases and J dropped 2; count of bases not matched to a gene: 4. Germline values: CDR1 SEHNR, CDR2 FQNEAQ (reference sequence). This CDR3 has 18 residues.

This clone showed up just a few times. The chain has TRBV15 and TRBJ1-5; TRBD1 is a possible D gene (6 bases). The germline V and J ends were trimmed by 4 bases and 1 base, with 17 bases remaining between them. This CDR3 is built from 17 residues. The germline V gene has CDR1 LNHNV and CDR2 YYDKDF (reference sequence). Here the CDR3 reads CATSTERAGESNQPQHF. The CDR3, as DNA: TGTGCCACCAGCACGGAAAGGGCAGGGGAGAGCAATCAGCCCCAGCATTTT.

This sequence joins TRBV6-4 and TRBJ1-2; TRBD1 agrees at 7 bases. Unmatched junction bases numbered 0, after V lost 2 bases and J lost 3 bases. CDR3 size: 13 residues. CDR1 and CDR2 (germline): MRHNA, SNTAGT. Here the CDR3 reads CASSDQGDYGYTF. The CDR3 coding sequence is TGTGCCAGCAGTGACCAGGGGGACTATGGCTACACCTTC.

CDR3 sequence: CASSSARVYNEQFF. In DNA, the CDR3 is TGTGCCAGCAGCTCAGCCCGGGTCTACAATGAGCAGTTCTTC. The chain combines TRBV11-2 with TRBJ2-1; D is unclear. Germline V gene lookup returns CDR1 SGHAT and CDR2 FQNNGV. V lost 4 bases and J lost 3, with 10 bases in between. There are 14 residues in the CDR3.

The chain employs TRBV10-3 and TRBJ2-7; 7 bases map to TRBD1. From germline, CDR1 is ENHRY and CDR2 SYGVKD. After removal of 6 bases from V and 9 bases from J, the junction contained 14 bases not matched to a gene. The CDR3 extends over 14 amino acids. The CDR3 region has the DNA TGTGCCATCAGCCCAACAGGGGATCTACGAGGGCAGTACTTC. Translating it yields CAISPTGDLRGQYF.

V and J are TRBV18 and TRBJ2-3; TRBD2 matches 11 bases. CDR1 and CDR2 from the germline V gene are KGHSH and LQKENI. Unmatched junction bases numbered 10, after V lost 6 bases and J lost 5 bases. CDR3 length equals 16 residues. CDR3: CASSPEGLAGGDTQYF. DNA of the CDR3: TGTGCCAGCTCCCCCGAAGGCCTAGCGGGGGGAGATACGCAGTATTTT.

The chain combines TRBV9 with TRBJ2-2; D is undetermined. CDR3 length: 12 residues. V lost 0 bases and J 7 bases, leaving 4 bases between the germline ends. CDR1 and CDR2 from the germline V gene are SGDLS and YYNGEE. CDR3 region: CASSVAGGELFF. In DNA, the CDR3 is TGTGCCAGCAGCGTAGCCGGCGGGGAGCTGTTTTTT.

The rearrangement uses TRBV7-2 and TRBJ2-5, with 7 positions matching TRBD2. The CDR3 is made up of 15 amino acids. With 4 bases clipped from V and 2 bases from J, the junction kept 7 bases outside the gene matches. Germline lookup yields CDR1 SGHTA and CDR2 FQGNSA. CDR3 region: CASSSGLSGQETQYF. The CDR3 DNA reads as TGTGCCAGCAGCTCGGGACTATCTGGGCAAGAGACCCAGTACTTC.

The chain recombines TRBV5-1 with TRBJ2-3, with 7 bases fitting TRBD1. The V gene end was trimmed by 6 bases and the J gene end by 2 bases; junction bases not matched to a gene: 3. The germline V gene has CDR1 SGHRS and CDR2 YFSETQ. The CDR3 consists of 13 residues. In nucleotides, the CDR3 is TGCGCCAGCAAGGGGGCCGACACAGATACGCAGTATTTT. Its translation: CASKGADTDTQYF.

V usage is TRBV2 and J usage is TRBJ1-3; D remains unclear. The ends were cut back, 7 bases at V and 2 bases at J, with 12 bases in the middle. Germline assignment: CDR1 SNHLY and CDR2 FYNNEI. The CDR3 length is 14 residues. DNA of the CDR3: TGTGCCAGCATGGGTGTGGGCCCTGGAAACACCATATATTTT. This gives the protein CASMGVGPGNTIYF.

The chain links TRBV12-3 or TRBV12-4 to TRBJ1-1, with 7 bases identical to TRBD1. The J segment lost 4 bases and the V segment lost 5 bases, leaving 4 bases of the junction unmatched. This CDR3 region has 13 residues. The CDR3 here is CASSPHRGTEAFF. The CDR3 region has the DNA TGTGCCAGCAGTCCTCACAGGGGCACTGAAGCTTTCTTT.

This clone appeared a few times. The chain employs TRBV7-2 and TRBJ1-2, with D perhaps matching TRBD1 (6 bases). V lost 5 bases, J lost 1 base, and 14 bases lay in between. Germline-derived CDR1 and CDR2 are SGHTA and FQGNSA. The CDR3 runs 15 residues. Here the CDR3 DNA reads TGTGCCAGCAGCCGCACAGGGAACCTTAACTATGGCTACACCTTC. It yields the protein CASSRTGNLNYGYTF.

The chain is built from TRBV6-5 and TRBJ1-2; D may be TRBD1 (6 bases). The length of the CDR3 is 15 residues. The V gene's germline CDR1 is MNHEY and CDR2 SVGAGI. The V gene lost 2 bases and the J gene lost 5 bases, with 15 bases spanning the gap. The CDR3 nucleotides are TGTGCCAGCAGTTACAGAGGGGGAGATGGGTATGGCTACACCTTC. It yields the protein CASSYRGGDGYGYTF.

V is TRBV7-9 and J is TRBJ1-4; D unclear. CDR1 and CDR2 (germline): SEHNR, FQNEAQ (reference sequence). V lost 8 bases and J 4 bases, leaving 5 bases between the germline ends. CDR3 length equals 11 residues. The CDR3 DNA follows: TGTGCCAGCGCTATTAATGAAAAACTGTTTTTT. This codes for CASAINEKLFF.

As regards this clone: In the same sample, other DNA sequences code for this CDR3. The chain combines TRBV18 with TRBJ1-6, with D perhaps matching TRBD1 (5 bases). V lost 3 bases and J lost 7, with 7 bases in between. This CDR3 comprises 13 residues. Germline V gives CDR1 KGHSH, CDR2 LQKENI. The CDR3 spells CASSPGGNSPLHF. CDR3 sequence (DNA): TGTGCCAGCTCACCTGGGGGGAATTCACCCCTCCACTTT.

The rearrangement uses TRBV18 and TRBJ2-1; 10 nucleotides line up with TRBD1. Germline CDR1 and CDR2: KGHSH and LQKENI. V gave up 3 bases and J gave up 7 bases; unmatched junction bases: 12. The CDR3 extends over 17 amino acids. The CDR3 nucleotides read TGTGCCAGCTCACCCGTACCGGCGGGACAGGGGCGAAATGAGCAGTTCTTC. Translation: CASSPVPAGQGRNEQFF.